This T cell receptor (beta chain) was identified during a study of follicular helper T cells after annual influenza vaccination. Method: immunoSEQ multiplex PCR; TCRdb's copy keeps in-frame clones and lacks some. The sample consists of nearly 7,000 clones, 82% of them appearing once. The time point: 2015-2016 season, 7 days after influenza vaccination. General study points: ICOS+CD38+ cTfh clonality tracked population frequency, and its change tracked circulating plasmablast change. Day 7 ICOS+CD38+ clones were most often found later in ICOS-CD38- cTfh cells. Each annual vaccination recalled recurring oligoclonal ICOS+CD38+ cTfh clonotypes.

Turning to this clone: Antigen: not known.

Per the germline V gene, CDR1 is MNHNS and CDR2 is SASEGT. The CDR3 totals 14 residues. Trimming left V 4 bases short and J 5 bases short, with 14 bases between. The gene calls are TRBV6-1 and TRBJ1-1; a weak D match, TRBD1 (6 bases). The sequence derives from an adult who received the influenza vaccine. This sample comprised CXCR5- memory CD4+ T cells sorted from blood, obtained 7 days after influenza vaccination. DNA of the CDR3: TGTGCCAGCAGTGGAGGAGGGGGGCGAACTGAAGCTTTCTTT. Residues: CASSGGGGRTEAFF.